Here is one T cell receptor beta chain with its context. The sample originates from a study of blood T cell repertoires in COVID-19. Study details: Sites across the United States, Italy and Spain contributed samples from acute and convalescent COVID-19. PBMCs, B-cell-depleted T cells, or T cells were the source of the cDNA or gDNA that made up the material.

How the authors handled the data: Amplification from reference gene primers served as the basis for estimated nucleated cell counts. Sequencing was performed with immunoSEQ multiplex PCR; in TCRdb, only in-frame clones are kept and a portion is missing. V, J and clone size were drawn from that table, and D and trimming were deduced from the DNA. The profile shows around 250,000 clones, 84% of them singletons. This CDR3 is built from 19 residues. V lost 1 base and J lost 0, with 16 bases in between. Per the germline V gene, CDR1 is SEHNR and CDR2 is FQNEAQ (reference sequence). This receptor was taken from a human donor in a cohort sampled during active COVID-19. Sequencing was done on a sample of peripheral blood. The V call is TRBV7-9, the J call TRBJ2-6; possible D gene TRBD2, 5 bases. CDR3 protein: CASSLVVRGGPSGANVLTF. The CDR3, as DNA: TGTGCCAGCAGCTTAGTGGTCCGGGGTGGTCCCTCTGGGGCCAACGTCCTGACTTTC.